This T cell receptor (beta chain) is drawn from a study of CD8 T cells in ankylosing spondylitis. Notes on the study in general: Enrichment of disease-linked clones was reportedly significant in matched ankylosing spondylitis synovial fluid. Ankylosing spondylitis blood seemed to carry a telltale TCR beta motif made of roughly eight highly homologous variants.

Using quantitative 5'-RACE with molecular barcodes, the authors made TCR beta libraries. MiXCR, applied by TCRdb to the 5' RACE reads, yields one record per CDR3 protein. This sample has about 230,000 distinct CDR3 sequences, with around 8% found just once. CDR1 LGHNA and CDR2 YSLEER come from the germline V gene. Trimming removed 4 bases from V and 0 bases from J, with 7 bases in between. This CDR3 is 13 amino acids long. This clonotype was counted at least ten times. Its matching antigen is unknown. Sequences were obtained from blood, either unsorted or a sorted T cell fraction (not recorded which). The TCR sequence derives from a female donor with ankylosing spondylitis or in good health (not recorded which). The gene calls are TRBV4-3 and TRBJ2-7; tentatively, D is TRBD1 (6 bases). DNA for the CDR3: TGCGCCAGCAGCCGGACAGCCTCCTACGAGCAGTACTTC. Its protein product is CASSRTASYEQYF.